The 9 T cell receptor beta chains in this list originate from one sample, sequenced in a study of blood T cell repertoires in COVID-19. TCRdb's table, derived via immunoSEQ multiplex PCR, lists solely in-frame clones and lacks some. Among about 180,000 clones listed, around 76% were seen once. The specimen sequenced was peripheral blood. The receptors derive from a woman in her 70s with acute or convalescent COVID-19.

V is TRBV5-1 and J is TRBJ2-3, with 16 nucleotides matching TRBD2. V was clipped by 3 bases and J by 4 bases; unmatched bases: 5. The CDR3 length is 17 residues. Germline-derived CDR1 and CDR2 are SGHRS and YFSETQ. The CDR3 DNA sequence: TGCGCCAGCAGCTCAACCGGGACTAGCGGGGGGGCAGATACGCAGTATTTT. It encodes CASSSTGTSGGADTQYF.

The CDR3 region has the DNA TGTGCCAGCAGCCCCGCAGGGGGGAACACTGAAGCTTTCTTT. Protein product: CASSPAGGNTEAFF. The V call is TRBV6-2 or TRBV6-3, the J call TRBJ1-1, with 7 bases identical to TRBD1. V was clipped by 6 bases and J by 1 base; unmatched bases: 5. Looked up from germline, CDR1 is MNHEY and CDR2 is SVGEGT. This CDR3 has 14 residues.

This chain connects TRBV28 to TRBJ2-7; D may be TRBD1 (6 bases). The CDR3 spans 14 residues. Germline V gene data show CDR1 as MDHEN and CDR2 as SYDVKM. Trimming stripped 4 bases from V and 1 base from J, with 11 bases between. CDR3 region: CASSWGQRSYEQYF. In DNA form, the CDR3 reads TGTGCCAGCAGTTGGGGACAAAGATCCTACGAGCAGTACTTC.

The chain uses TRBV10-3 and TRBJ2-3; 13 bases are shared with TRBD2. Germline V lookup: CDR1 ENHRY, CDR2 SYGVKD. The CDR3 sequence is 15 residues long. V was pared by 6 bases and J by 9 bases, with 9 bases of the junction left unmatched. The CDR3 sequence is CAISGTSGTRGTQYF. CDR3 sequence (DNA): TGTGCCATCAGCGGGACTAGCGGGACGAGGGGAACGCAGTATTTT.

This chain links TRBV30 with TRBJ2-2, with 10 bases identical to TRBD2. The CDR3 is 15 amino acids. Trimming cost V 2 bases and J 7 bases; bases outside gene matches: 7. CDR1 and CDR2 (germline): GTSNPN, SVGIG (reference sequence). CDR3 DNA: TGTGCCTGGAGTTCGCTAGCGGGAGCATTCGGGGAGCTGTTTTTT. Protein: CAWSSLAGAFGELFF.

The V gene is TRBV19, the J gene TRBJ2-2; tentative D call: TRBD2 (5 bases). Germline-derived CDR1 and CDR2 are LNHDA and SQIVND (reference sequence). Trimming pared 0 bases from V and 4 bases from J, leaving 9 bases between. The CDR3 is made up of 15 amino acids. The chain's CDR3 is CASSIDYAGTGELFF. The DNA for the CDR3 is TGTGCCAGTAGTATAGACTACGCGGGCACCGGGGAGCTGTTTTTT.

To note about this clone: The sample contains more than one DNA sequence encoding this CDR3. The rearrangement joins TRBV5-1 to TRBJ1-3, with TRBD1 as a possible D gene (6 bases). This CDR3 is built from 14 residues. Trimming took off 4 bases at V and 1 base at J, with 9 bases between the two ends. CDR1 and CDR2 from the germline V gene are SGHRS and YFSETQ. The CDR3 protein is CASSPQGSGNTIYF. CDR3 DNA sequence: TGCGCCAGCAGCCCACAGGGATCTGGAAACACCATATATTTT.

The chain has TRBV6-5 and TRBJ2-1; 7 bases fit TRBD2. With 6 bases clipped from V and 7 bases from J, the junction kept 12 bases outside the gene matches. CDR3 length equals 15 residues. CDR1 is MNHEY, CDR2 SVGAGI, per germline. The CDR3 here is CASSSWGGKLNEQFF. As DNA, the CDR3 is TGTGCCAGCAGCTCCTGGGGGGGTAAGCTGAATGAGCAGTTCTTC.

This chain links TRBV30 with TRBJ1-1; D is unclear. Germline-derived CDR1 and CDR2 are GTSNPN and SVGIG (reference sequence). Trimming shortened V by 3 bases and J by 0 bases, and 8 bases separated the two germline ends. This CDR3 is 13 amino acids long. In nucleotides, the CDR3 is TGTGCCTGGAGGAGGATCATGAACACTGAAGCTTTCTTT. Protein: CAWRRIMNTEAFF. The whole variable domain, filled in from reference TRBV30 and TRBJ1-1, reads SQTIHQWPATLVQPVGSPLSLECTVEGTSNPNLYWYRQAAGRGLQLLFYSVGIGQISSEVPQNLSASRPQDRQFILSSKKLLLSDSGFYLCAWRRIMNTEAFFGQGTRLTVV.